This TCR beta chain originates from a study of T cell changes during pregnancy in multiple sclerosis. This clone was observed a single time. Sequencing used immunoSEQ multiplex PCR; TCRdb keeps in-frame clones, though not all of them. The sample has roughly 93,000 clones; about 91% are singletons. This sequence was found in a female donor in good health, enrolled as a control in a pregnancy study. Here the sequenced sample was peripheral blood, taken after pregnancy.

CDR3 bases: TGTGCCAGCTTGCCCGGGACACTTGAGCAGTTCTTC. This codes for CASLPGTLEQFF. This chain uses TRBV7-9 with TRBJ2-1, with D perhaps matching TRBD1 (6 bases). V dropped 8 bases and J dropped 9 bases, with 14 bases sitting between them. The V gene's germline CDR1 is SEHNR and CDR2 FQNEAQ (reference sequence). The CDR3 has 12 residues.